The rows below give T cell receptor beta chains drawn from one sample of a study of blood T cell repertoires in COVID-19. Libraries were prepared by immunoSEQ multiplex PCR; TCRdb keeps only in-frame clonotypes and omits some of them. The sample carries 300,000 or so clones, around nine tenths recorded once. Material: PBMCs or T cells enriched from blood (not recorded which). The receptors were gathered from a woman aged 50 to 65 who had been exposed to COVID-19. Each CDR3 is given with its conserved first and last residue. A D gene is named only where the DNA matches it firmly. For some rows the clone size is stated as once, few or many, or as a class when expanded; others skip it.

D	size	V	J	DNA	CDR3
-	-	TRBV7-8	TRBJ2-2	TGTGCCAGCAGCTTGTCGCGGGGGCAGGGGAACACCGGGGAGCTGTTTTTT	CASSLSRGQGNTGELFF
TRBD1	-	TRBV5-1	TRBJ2-5	TGCGCCAGCAGCGAGACGCTAGGGACAGTAAGGGAGACCCAGTACTTC	CASSETLGTVRETQYF
TRBD2	-	TRBV5-4	TRBJ2-7	TGTGCCAGCAGCCTAGCGGGGTTGGACGAGCAGTACTTC	CASSLAGLDEQYF
-	-	TRBV18	TRBJ1-2	TGTGCCAGCTCACCAACAGCTACTAACTATGGCTACACCTTC	CASSPTATNYGYTF
-	-	TRBV4-1	TRBJ2-7	TGCGCCAGCAGCCGCGGACAGAACTACGAGCAGTACTTC	CASSRGQNYEQYF
-	-	TRBV2	TRBJ2-5	TGTGCCAGCAATCCCGGGATACAGGGTGTGGAGACCCAGTACTTC	CASNPGIQGVETQYF
TRBD1	once	TRBV5-1	TRBJ2-5	TGCGCCAGCAGCTTGGGAGACAGGGGTAGTTTAGAGACCCAGTACTTC	CASSLGDRGSLETQYF
TRBD1	-	TRBV7-2	TRBJ1-3	TGTGCCAGCAGCTTAGAAGGGGGCCGGGGCACCATATATTTT	CASSLEGGRGTIYF
-	few	TRBV5-1	TRBJ2-7	TGCGCCAGCAGCCCCATAGGACAATACGAGCAGTACTTC	CASSPIGQYEQYF
TRBD2	-	TRBV19	TRBJ2-1	TGTGCCAGTAGTCCCCGGACTAGCGGGGGATTCTCCTACAATGAGCAGTTCTTC	CASSPRTSGGFSYNEQFF
TRBD2	-	TRBV19	TRBJ2-1	TGTGCCAGTTCCTGGGAGGGCAATGAGCAGTTCTTC	CASSWEGNEQFF
TRBD2	-	TRBV7-7	TRBJ2-2	TGTGCTATCGACTCTGGGAGGGCGGGACTTGCGAACACCGGGGAGCTGTTTTTT	CAIDSGRAGLANTGELFF
TRBD1	-	TRBV6-5	TRBJ2-4	TGTGCCAGCAGTCCATCCAGGGGGCGCATGGACATTCAGTACTTC	CASSPSRGRMDIQYF
TRBD2	-	TRBV7-6	TRBJ2-1	TGTGCCAGCAGCCCAACTAGCGGGGGGTACAATGAGCAGTTCTTC	CASSPTSGGYNEQFF
TRBD1	-	TRBV5-4	TRBJ1-4	TGTGCCAGCAGCCCCGGGACAGGGGACTCTGGACTGTTTTTT	CASSPGTGDSGLFF